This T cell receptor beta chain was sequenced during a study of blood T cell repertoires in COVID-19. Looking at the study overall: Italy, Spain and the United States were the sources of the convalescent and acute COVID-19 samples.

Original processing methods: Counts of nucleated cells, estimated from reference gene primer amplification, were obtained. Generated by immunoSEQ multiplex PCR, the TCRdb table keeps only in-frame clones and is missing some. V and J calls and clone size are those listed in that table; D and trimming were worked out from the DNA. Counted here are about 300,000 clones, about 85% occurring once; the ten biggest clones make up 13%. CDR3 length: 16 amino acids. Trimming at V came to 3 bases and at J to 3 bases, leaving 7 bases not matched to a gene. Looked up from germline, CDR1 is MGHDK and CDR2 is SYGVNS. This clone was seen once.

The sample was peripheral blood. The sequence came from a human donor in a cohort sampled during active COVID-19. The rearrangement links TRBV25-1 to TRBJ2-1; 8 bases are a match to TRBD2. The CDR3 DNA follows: TGTGCCAGCAGTGACCTTAGCGGGGCCAGCTACAATGAGCAGTTCTTC. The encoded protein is CASSDLSGASYNEQFF.